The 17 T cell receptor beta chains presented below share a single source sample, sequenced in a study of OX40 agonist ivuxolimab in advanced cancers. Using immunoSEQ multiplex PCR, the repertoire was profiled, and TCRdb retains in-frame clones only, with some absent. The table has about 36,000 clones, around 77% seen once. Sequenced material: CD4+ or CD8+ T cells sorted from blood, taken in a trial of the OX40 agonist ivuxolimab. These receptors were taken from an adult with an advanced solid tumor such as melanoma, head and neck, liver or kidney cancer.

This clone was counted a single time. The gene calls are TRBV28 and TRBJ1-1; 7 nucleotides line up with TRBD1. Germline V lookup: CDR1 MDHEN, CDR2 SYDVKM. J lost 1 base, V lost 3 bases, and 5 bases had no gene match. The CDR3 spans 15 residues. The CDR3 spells CASSFPRTGNTEAFF. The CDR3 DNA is TGTGCCAGCAGTTTTCCCCGGACAGGGAACACTGAAGCTTTCTTT.

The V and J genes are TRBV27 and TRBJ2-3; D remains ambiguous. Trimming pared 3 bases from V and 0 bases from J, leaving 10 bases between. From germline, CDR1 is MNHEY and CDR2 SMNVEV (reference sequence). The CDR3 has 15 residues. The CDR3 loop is CASSFMGASTDTQYF. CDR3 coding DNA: TGTGCCAGCAGTTTTATGGGTGCGAGCACAGATACGCAGTATTTT.

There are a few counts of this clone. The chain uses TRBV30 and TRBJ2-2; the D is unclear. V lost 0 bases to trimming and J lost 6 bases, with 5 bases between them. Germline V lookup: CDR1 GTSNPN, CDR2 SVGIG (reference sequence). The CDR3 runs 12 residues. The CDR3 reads CAWSVLSGELFF. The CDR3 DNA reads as TGTGCCTGGAGTGTATTGTCCGGGGAGCTGTTTTTT.

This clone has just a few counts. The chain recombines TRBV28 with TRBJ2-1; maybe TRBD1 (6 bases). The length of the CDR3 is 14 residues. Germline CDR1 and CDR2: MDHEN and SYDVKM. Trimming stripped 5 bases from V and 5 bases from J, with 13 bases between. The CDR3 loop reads CASSGMTGNNEQFF. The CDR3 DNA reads TGTGCCAGCAGTGGGATGACAGGTAACAATGAGCAGTTCTTC.

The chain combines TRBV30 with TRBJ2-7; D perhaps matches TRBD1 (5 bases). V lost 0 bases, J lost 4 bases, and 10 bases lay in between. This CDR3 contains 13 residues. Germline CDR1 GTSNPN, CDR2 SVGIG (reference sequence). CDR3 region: CAWSVPGKYEQYF. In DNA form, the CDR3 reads TGTGCCTGGAGTGTACCAGGGAAGTACGAGCAGTACTTC.

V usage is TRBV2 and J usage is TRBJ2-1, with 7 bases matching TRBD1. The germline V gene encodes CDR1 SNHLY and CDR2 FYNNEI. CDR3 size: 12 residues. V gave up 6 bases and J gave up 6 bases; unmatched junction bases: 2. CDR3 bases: TGTGCCAGCAGCGCAGGGGGCAATGAGCAGTTCTTC. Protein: CASSAGGNEQFF.

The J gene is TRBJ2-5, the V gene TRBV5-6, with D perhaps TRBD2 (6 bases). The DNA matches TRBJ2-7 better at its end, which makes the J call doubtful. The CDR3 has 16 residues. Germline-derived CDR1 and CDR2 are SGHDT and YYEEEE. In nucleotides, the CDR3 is TGTGCCAGCAGCTGGGGGGTAGGTCCCAGCTCCTACGAGCAGTACTTC. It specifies CASSWGVGPSSYEQYF.

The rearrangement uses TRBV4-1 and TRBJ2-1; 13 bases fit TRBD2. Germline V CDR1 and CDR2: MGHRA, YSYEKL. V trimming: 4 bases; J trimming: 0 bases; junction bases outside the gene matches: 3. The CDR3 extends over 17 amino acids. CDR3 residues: CASSPRTSGSSYNEQFF. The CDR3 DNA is TGCGCCAGCAGCCCGCGGACTAGCGGGAGCTCCTACAATGAGCAGTTCTTC.

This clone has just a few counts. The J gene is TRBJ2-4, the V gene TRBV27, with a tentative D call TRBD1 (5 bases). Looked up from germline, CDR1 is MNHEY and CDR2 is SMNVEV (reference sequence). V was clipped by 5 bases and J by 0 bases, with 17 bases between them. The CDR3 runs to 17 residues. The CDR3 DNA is TGTGCCAGCAGTCCCCAGACAGTTCTAATAGCCAAAAACATTCAGTACTTC. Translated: CASSPQTVLIAKNIQYF.

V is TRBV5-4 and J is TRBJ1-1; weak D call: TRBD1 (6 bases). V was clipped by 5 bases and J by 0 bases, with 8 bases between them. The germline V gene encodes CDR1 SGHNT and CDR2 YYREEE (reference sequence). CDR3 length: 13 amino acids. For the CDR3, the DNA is TGTGCCAGCAGGGGGGCACTGAACACTGAAGCTTTCTTT. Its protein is CASRGALNTEAFF. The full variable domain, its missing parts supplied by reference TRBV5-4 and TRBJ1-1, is ETGVTQSPTHLIKTRGQQVTLRCSSQSGHNTVSWYQQALGQGPQFIFQYYREEENGRGNFPPRFSGLQFPNYSSELNVNALELDDSALYLCASRGALNTEAFFGQGTRLTVV.

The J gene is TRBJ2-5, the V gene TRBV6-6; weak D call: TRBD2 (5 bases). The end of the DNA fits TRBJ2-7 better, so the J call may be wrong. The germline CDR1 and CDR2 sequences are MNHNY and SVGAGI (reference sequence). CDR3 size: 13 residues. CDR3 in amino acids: CASSQTSFHEQYF. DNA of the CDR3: TGTGCCAGCAGTCAAACTAGTTTTCACGAGCAGTACTTC.

The CDR3 bases are TGCAGCGTACGACTAGCGGGAGCTAACGCGAACACCGGGGAGCTGTTTTTT. It translates to CSVRLAGANANTGELFF. The V and J genes are TRBV29-1 and TRBJ2-2; TRBD2 matches 12 bases. The CDR3 has 17 amino acids. V lost 6 bases and J lost 0; bases outside the gene matches: 8. Germline lookup yields CDR1 SQVTM and CDR2 ANQGSEA.

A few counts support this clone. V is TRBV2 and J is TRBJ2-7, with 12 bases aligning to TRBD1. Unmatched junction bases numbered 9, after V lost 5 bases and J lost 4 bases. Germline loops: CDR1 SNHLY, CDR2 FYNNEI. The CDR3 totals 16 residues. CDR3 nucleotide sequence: TGTGCCAGCAGTTGGAGACCGGGACAGGGGGCATACGAGCAGTACTTC. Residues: CASSWRPGQGAYEQYF.

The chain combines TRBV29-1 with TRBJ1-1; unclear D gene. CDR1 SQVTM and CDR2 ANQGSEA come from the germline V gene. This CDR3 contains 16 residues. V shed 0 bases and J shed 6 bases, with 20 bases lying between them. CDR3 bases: TGCAGCGTTGAAGATCATGACGGCCTGGGGATACCTGAAGCTTTCTTT. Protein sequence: CSVEDHDGLGIPEAFF.

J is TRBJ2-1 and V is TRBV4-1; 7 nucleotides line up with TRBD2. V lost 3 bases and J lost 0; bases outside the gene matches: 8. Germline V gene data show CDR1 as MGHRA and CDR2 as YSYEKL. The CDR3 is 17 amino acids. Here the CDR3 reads CASSQVGGISSYNEQFF. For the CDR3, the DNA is TGCGCCAGCAGCCAGGTGGGGGGGATAAGCTCCTACAATGAGCAGTTCTTC.

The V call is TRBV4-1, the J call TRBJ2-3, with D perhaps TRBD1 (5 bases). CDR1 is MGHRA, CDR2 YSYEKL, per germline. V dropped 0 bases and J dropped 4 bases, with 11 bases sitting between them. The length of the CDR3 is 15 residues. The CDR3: CASSQDRGSADTQYF. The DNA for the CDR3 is TGCGCCAGCAGCCAAGATAGGGGTTCCGCAGATACGCAGTATTTT.

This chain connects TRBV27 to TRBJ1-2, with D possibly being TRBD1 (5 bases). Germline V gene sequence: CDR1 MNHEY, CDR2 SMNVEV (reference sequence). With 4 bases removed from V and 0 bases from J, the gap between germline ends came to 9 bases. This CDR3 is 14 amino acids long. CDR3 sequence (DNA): TGTGCCAGCAGTTCAGGGATCGCTAACTATGGCTACACCTTC. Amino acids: CASSSGIANYGYTF.